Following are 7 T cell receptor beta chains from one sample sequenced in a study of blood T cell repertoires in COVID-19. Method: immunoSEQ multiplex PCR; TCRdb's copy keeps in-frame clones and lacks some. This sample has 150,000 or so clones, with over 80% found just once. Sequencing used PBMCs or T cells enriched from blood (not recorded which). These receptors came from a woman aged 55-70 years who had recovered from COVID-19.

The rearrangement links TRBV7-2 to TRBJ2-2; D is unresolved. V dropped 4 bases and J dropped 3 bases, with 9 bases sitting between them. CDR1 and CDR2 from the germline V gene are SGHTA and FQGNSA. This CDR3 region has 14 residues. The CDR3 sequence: CASSSVGYTGELFF. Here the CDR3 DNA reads TGTGCCAGCAGCTCCGTCGGTTACACCGGGGAGCTGTTTTTT.

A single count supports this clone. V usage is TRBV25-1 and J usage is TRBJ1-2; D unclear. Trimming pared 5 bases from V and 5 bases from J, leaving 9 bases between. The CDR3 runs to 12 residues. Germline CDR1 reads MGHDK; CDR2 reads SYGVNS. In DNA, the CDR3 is TGTGCCAGCAGTAGTAGTTGGTATGGCTACACCTTC. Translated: CASSSSWYGYTF.

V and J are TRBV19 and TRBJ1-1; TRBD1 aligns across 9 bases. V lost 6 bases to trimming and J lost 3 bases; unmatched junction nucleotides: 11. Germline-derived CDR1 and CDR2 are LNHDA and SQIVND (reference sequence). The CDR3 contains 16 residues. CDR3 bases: TGTGCCAGTAGCCCGCGCGGGGGACAGGGAGACACTGAAGCTTTCTTT. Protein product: CASSPRGGQGDTEAFF.

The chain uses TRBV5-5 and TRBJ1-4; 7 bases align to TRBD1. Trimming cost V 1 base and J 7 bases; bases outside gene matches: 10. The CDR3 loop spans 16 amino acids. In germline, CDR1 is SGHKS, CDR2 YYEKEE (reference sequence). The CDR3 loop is CASSLRHRGIGEKLFF. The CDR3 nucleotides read TGTGCCAGCAGCTTGCGCCACAGGGGAATTGGTGAAAAACTGTTTTTT. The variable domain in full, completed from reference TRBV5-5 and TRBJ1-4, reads DAGVTQSPTHLIKTRGQQVTLRCSPISGHKSVSWYQQVLGQGPQFIFQYYEKEERGRGNFPDRFSARQFPNYSSELNVNALLLGDSALYLCASSLRHRGIGEKLFFGSGTQLSVL.

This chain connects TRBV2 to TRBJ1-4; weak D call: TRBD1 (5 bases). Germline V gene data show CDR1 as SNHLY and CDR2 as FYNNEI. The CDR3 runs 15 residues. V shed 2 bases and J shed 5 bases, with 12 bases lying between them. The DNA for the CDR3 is TGTGCCAGCAGTGAAAGAACAGGTTTGAATGAAAAACTGTTTTTT. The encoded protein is CASSERTGLNEKLFF.

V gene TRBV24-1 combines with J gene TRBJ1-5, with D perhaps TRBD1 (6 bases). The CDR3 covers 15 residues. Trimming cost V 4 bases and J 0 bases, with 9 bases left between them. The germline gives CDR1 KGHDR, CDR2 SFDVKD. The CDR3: CATSETGTSNQPQHF. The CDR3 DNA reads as TGTGCCACCAGTGAAACAGGGACTAGCAATCAGCCCCAGCATTTT.

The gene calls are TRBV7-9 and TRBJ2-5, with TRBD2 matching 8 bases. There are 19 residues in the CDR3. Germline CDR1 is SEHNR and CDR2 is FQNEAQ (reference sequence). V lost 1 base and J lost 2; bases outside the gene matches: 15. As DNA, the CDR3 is TGTGCCAGCAGCTTAGTTTTAACGGGAGGGCCAAGAATTCAAGAGACCCAGTACTTC. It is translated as CASSLVLTGGPRIQETQYF.